These 8 T cell receptor beta chains share one sample of origin, sequenced in a study of glioma-infiltrating T cells. Using RNA template, CDR3s of TCR alpha and beta were amplified with iRepertoire arm-PCR. MiXCR was run by TCRdb on the multiplex PCR reads, yielding one entry per CDR3 protein. This sample carries more than 110,000 distinct CDR3 sequences, roughly two fifths of them seen once, and the ten largest clones take roughly 20%. Source material: glioma tissue, nonneoplastic brain tissue, or PBMCs (not recorded which). These receptors were obtained from a human donor with low-grade glioma or glioblastoma, undergoing nonglioma brain surgery, or in good health (not recorded which).

The CDR3 sequence: CASSLGDTDTQYF. In DNA form, the CDR3 reads TGTGCCAGCAGCTTAGGTGACACAGATACGCAGTATTTT. The chain recombines TRBV7-9 with TRBJ2-3, with unresolved D. The CDR3 has 13 residues. Germline CDR1 reads SEHNR; CDR2 reads FQNEAQ (reference sequence). Trimming stripped 1 base from V and 2 bases from J, with 4 bases between.

The chain couples TRBV12-3 or TRBV12-4 to TRBJ1-1; D not certain. This CDR3 region has 13 residues. The V and J ends lost 6 bases and 6 bases respectively, with 14 bases between them. The chain's CDR3 is CASSRFLGPEAFF. The CDR3 region has the DNA TGTGCCAGCAGCCGCTTTTTGGGCCCTGAAGCTTTCTTT.

This chain connects TRBV4-2 to TRBJ2-2, with TRBD2 identical over 13 bases. V lost 1 base, J lost 3 bases, and 11 bases stayed unmatched. Germline assignment: CDR1 LGHNA and CDR2 YNFKEQ. The CDR3 covers 20 residues. The CDR3 here is CASSQVFVLLAGGDTGELFF. The CDR3 DNA is TGTGCCAGCAGCCAAGTTTTCGTACTACTAGCGGGAGGGGACACCGGGGAGCTGTTTTTT.

For the CDR3, the DNA is TGCAGTGCTAGTCCTGGGACTAGCGGGGGAGAGACCCAGTACTTC. It codes for CSASPGTSGGETQYF. The chain employs TRBV20-1 and TRBJ2-5; TRBD2 aligns across 14 bases. Germline trimming cut 3 bases from V and 4 bases from J; bases unmatched to any gene: 4. Germline V gene sequence: CDR1 DFQATT, CDR2 SNEGSKA (reference sequence). CDR3 size: 15 residues.

Concerning this clonotype itself: A much larger clone differs from this one at a single base, so this may be a read error. This rearrangement joins TRBV27 to TRBJ2-7, with D uncertain. CDR3 length: 15 amino acids. Germline CDR1 MNHEY, CDR2 SMNVEV (reference sequence). Trimming shortened V by 0 bases and J by 3 bases, and 12 bases separated the two germline ends. The CDR3 sequence: CASSLSVDPNYEQYF. The CDR3 DNA follows: TGTGCCAGCAGTTTATCGGTGGACCCGAACTACGAGCAGTACTTC.

J is TRBJ1-5 and V is TRBV19; the D is unclear. CDR1 LNHDA and CDR2 SQIVND come from the germline V gene (reference sequence). Deletions cut 5 bases from V and 5 bases from J, with 10 bases between. The CDR3 is made up of 13 amino acids. The CDR3 is CASSRSEDQPQHF. DNA of the CDR3: TGTGCCAGTAGTCGGTCAGAGGATCAGCCCCAGCATTTT. The full variable domain, its missing parts supplied by reference TRBV19 and TRBJ1-5, is DGGITQSPKYLFRKEGQNVTLSCEQNLNHDAMYWYRQDPGQGLRLIYYSQIVNDFQKGDIAEGYSVSREKKESFPLTVTSAQKNPTAFYLCASSRSEDQPQHFGDGTRLSIL.

This clonotype was detected a few times. The chain couples TRBV6-1 to TRBJ2-1; 11 bases agree with TRBD2. The V gene's germline CDR1 is MNHNS and CDR2 SASEGT. V was pared by 5 bases and J by 3 bases, with 3 bases of the junction left unmatched. CDR3 length: 15 residues. The CDR3 coding sequence is TGTGCCAGCAGTTCCGGGACTAGCGGCTACAATGAGCAGTTCTTC. Translation gives CASSSGTSGYNEQFF.

V is TRBV6-5 and J is TRBJ1-1; D remains ambiguous. The CDR3 sequence is 11 residues long. Per the germline V gene, CDR1 is MNHEY and CDR2 is SVGAGI. V lost 5 bases and J 6 bases, leaving 7 bases between the germline ends. CDR3 DNA sequence: TGTGCCAGCAGTGTTCTGTCTGAAGCTTTCTTT. The encoded protein is CASSVLSEAFF.